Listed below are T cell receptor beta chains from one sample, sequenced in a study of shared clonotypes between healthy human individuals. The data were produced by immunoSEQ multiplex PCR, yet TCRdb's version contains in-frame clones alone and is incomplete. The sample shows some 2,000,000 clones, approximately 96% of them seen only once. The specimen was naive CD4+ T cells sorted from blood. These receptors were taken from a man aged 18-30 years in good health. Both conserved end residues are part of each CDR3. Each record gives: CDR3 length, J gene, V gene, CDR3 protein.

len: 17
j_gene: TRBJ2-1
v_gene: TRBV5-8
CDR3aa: CASSSGSTSGSINEQFF

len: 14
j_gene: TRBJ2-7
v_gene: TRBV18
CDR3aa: CASSPGQGRNEQYF

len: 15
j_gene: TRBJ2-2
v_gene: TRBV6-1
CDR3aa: CASSEREEGTGELFF

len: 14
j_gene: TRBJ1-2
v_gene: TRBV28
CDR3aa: CASSPPGSNYGYTF

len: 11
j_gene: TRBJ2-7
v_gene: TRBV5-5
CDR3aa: CASSLVTQQYF

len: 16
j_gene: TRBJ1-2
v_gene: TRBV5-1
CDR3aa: CASSLGATGSTYGYTF

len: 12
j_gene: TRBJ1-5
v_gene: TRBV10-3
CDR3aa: CAISDGSQPQHF

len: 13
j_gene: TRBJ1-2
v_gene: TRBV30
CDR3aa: CAWSGTGGGGYTF

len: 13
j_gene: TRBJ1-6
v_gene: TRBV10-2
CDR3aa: CASSESIVSPLHF

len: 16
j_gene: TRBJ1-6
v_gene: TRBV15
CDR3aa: CATSRDRGRGDSPLHF

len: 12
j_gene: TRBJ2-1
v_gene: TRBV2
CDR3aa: CASSSGGNEQFF

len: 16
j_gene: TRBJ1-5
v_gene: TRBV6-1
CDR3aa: CASSEGAGISNQPQHF

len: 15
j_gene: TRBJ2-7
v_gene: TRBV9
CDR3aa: CASSPGDTYSYEQYF

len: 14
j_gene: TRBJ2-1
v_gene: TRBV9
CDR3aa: CASSRGLADNEQFF

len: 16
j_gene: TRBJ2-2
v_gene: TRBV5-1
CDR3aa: CASSPLAGEVTGELFF

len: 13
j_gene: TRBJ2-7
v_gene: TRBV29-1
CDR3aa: CSVLRTETYEQYF

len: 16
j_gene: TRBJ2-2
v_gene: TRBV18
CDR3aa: CASSRRTGGDTGELFF

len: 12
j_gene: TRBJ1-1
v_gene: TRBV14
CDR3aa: CASSAQVAEAFF

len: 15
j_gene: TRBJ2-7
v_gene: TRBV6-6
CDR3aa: CASSYSKGVSYEQYF

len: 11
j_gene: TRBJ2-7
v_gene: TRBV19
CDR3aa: CASSIGLEQYF

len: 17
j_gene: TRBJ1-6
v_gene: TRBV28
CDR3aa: CASKTGGRTSYNSPLHF

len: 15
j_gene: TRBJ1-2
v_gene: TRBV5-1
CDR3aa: CASSPPGQGAGGYTF

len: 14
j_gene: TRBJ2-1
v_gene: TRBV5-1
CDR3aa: CASKHRTGGNEQFF

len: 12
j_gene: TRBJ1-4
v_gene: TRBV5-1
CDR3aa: CASSFDSEKLFF

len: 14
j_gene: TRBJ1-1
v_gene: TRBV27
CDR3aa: CASSRTDGNTEAFF

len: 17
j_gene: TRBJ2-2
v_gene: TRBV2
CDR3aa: CASSGSQGIANTGELFF

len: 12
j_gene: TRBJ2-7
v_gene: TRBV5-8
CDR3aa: CASSSENYEQYF

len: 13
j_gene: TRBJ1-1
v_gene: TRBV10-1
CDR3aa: CASSETVGTEAFF

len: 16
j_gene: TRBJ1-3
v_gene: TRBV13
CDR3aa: CASSWARTGAGNTIYF

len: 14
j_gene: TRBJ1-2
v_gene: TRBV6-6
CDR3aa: CASRLDRGWYGYTF